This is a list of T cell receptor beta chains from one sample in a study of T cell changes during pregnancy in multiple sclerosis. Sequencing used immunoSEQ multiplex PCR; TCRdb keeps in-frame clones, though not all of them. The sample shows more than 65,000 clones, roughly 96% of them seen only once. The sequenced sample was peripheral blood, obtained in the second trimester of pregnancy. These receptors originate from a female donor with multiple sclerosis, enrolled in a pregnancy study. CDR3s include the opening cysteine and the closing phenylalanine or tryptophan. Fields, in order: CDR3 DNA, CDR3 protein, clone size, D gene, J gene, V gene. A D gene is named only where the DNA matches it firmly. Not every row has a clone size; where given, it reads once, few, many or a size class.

TGTGCCAGCGGCGGACGGGAGAATGAAGCTTTCTTT | CASGGRENEAFF | - | - | TRBJ1-1 | TRBV9
TGTGCCAGCAGTGCCCAACCACCGACAGGGGCCTACAATGAGCAGTTCTTC | CASSAQPPTGAYNEQFF | - | TRBD1 | TRBJ2-1 | TRBV6-1
TGTGCCAGCTCACCGTCTAGAAACAACGGCTATGGCTACACCTTC | CASSPSRNNGYGYTF | - | - | TRBJ1-2 | TRBV18
TGTGCCAGTAGGTCCGGGACAGGGATTGGCTATGGCTACACCTTC | CASRSGTGIGYGYTF | - | TRBD1 | TRBJ1-2 | TRBV19
TGTGCCAGCAGCGCAAGGGACAGGGGGGGAGAAAAACTGTTTTTT | CASSARDRGGEKLFF | - | TRBD1 | TRBJ1-4 | TRBV9
TGTGCCAGCAGCCAAGAACTAGCGGGCGGCACAGATACGCAGTATTTT | CASSQELAGGTDTQYF | - | TRBD2 | TRBJ2-3 | TRBV4-2
TGCGCCAGCAGCTTGGAAAGGGGTAGCAACGAGCAGTACTTC | CASSLERGSNEQYF | - | - | TRBJ2-7 | TRBV5-1
TGTGCCACCAGCAGAGATCATAGGGGTGGCTACACCTTC | CATSRDHRGGYTF | - | - | TRBJ1-2 | TRBV15
TGTGCCAGTTCATACAGGTACCAAGAGACCCAGTACTTC | CASSYRYQETQYF | - | - | TRBJ2-5 | TRBV19
TGTGCCAGCAGCTTAGATAGCGGAACTTACACCGGGGAGCTGTTTTTT | CASSLDSGTYTGELFF | - | - | TRBJ2-2 | TRBV7-2
TGCGCCAGCAGCACCCGGGGAGGGGGAACCTATGGCTACACCTTC | CASSTRGGGTYGYTF | - | - | TRBJ1-2 | TRBV5-1
TGTGCCAGCAAGGGGAGCGGAGGGCCTAGCACCGGGGAGCTGTTTTTT | CASKGSGGPSTGELFF | - | - | TRBJ2-2 | TRBV2
TGTGCCAGCAGCATAACGCTAGCGGGAATCCAAGAGACCCAGTACTTC | CASSITLAGIQETQYF | - | TRBD2 | TRBJ2-5 | TRBV7-9
TGTGCCAGCAGCGTAGGAGATAGCTCCTACGAGCAGTACTTC | CASSVGDSSYEQYF | - | - | TRBJ2-7 | TRBV9
TGTGCCAGCAGCTTACGGACTGGGACAGGGTCGGAGACCCAGTACTTC | CASSLRTGTGSETQYF | - | TRBD1 | TRBJ2-5 | TRBV7-2
TGTGCCAGCAGCTTAGATTACAACCTCAATGAGCAGTTCTTC | CASSLDYNLNEQFF | - | - | TRBJ2-1 | TRBV11-3
TGTGCCAGCAGCTTGGGACAGGGTCCCTACGAGCAGTACTTC | CASSLGQGPYEQYF | - | TRBD1 | TRBJ2-7 | TRBV5-5
TGTGCCAGCAGCGTAGCGGGAGAGTCTTACAATGAGCAGTTCTTC | CASSVAGESYNEQFF | - | - | TRBJ2-1 | TRBV9
TGTGCCAGTGGAAAGGGGAGGCCCGAGAACTTC | CASGKGRPENF | - | - | TRBJ2-4 | TRBV2
TGTGCCAGCAGCTTATTAGTCAGGGGACAGGGGTCTGGAAACACCATATATTTT | CASSLLVRGQGSGNTIYF | - | TRBD1 | TRBJ1-3 | TRBV11-2
TGTGCCAGCAGCTTACGACAATACGGTCAGCCCCAGCATTTT | CASSLRQYGQPQHF | - | - | TRBJ1-5 | TRBV7-6
TGTGCCGATAGCGCTACCAATCAGCCCCAGCATTTT | CADSATNQPQHF | - | - | TRBJ1-5 | TRBV28
TGTGCCAGCAGTTTGCGGGAAACTAGTGAGCAGTTCTTC | CASSLRETSEQFF | - | - | TRBJ2-1 | TRBV28
TGTGCCAGCAGTGAGGAAGGGACAGGGGGCCACGAGCAGTACTTC | CASSEEGTGGHEQYF | once | TRBD1 | TRBJ2-7 | TRBV6-1
TGTGCCAGTAGCATAGACCCGGGACAGGTCGGCGGCTACACCTTC | CASSIDPGQVGGYTF | - | TRBD1 | TRBJ1-2 | TRBV19
TGTGCCAGCAGACCCACAGGGTACACCTACGAGCAGTACTTC | CASRPTGYTYEQYF | - | - | TRBJ2-7 | TRBV27
TGTGCTAGTGGTCCCGACAGGGTTCTCGAGCAGTACTTC | CASGPDRVLEQYF | - | TRBD1 | TRBJ2-7 | TRBV12-5
TGTGCCAGCAGGACTACAGGGGTTCACAATGAGCAGTTCTTC | CASRTTGVHNEQFF | - | TRBD1 | TRBJ2-1 | TRBV27
TGTGCCAGCAGCTTAGGGACAGGGGTTGGAAACACCATATATTTT | CASSLGTGVGNTIYF | - | TRBD1 | TRBJ1-3 | TRBV7-3
TGTGCCAGCAGCTTAATACTCGCGGATACGCAGTATTTT | CASSLILADTQYF | - | - | TRBJ2-3 | TRBV7-3
TGTGCCAGCAGCCGTGCAGGGACAGGGGGCACTGAAGCTTTCTTT | CASSRAGTGGTEAFF | - | TRBD1 | TRBJ1-1 | TRBV7-2
TGTGCCAGCACCATCAAGCCAGGGGGTAACACTGAAGCTTTCTTT | CASTIKPGGNTEAFF | few | - | TRBJ1-1 | TRBV21-1
TGTGCTAGTGGTTTGGGGGGGCGCGGTAATGAAAAACTGTTTTTT | CASGLGGRGNEKLFF | - | - | TRBJ1-4 | TRBV12-5
TGTGCCAGCAGCTTCCGACAGGGCCCCTATGGCTACACCTTC | CASSFRQGPYGYTF | - | TRBD1 | TRBJ1-2 | TRBV5-4
TGTGCCAGCAACAAACGGGTGGCTAATGAAAAACTGTTTTTT | CASNKRVANEKLFF | few | - | TRBJ1-4 | TRBV6-1
TGTGCCAGCGGAGAGCGGGAGCGCATTCAGTACTTC | CASGERERIQYF | - | TRBD2 | TRBJ2-4 | TRBV6-1
TGCGCCAGCAGCCAAGGTCCTAGCGGAGACTACGAGCAGTACTTC | CASSQGPSGDYEQYF | - | TRBD2 | TRBJ2-7 | TRBV4-1
TGTGCCAGCAGCATAACTAGCGGGGCGAACACCGGGGAGCTGTTTTTT | CASSITSGANTGELFF | - | TRBD2 | TRBJ2-2 | TRBV9
TGTGCCAGCAGCCAGGGGGTCGTGGGGCGGTCTAGCGGCCAAGAGACCCAGTACTTC | CASSQGVVGRSSGQETQYF | once | TRBD2 | TRBJ2-5 | TRBV4-2
TGTGCCAGCAGCCCTCTGGGGCAGGCTCAGACCCAGTACTTC | CASSPLGQAQTQYF | - | - | TRBJ2-5 | TRBV28
TGCGCCAGCAGCCTCTGGACAGGGGCCAGCTCTGGAAACACCATATATTTT | CASSLWTGASSGNTIYF | once | TRBD1 | TRBJ1-3 | TRBV4-3
TGTGCCAGTAGCCCGACTAGCGGGTTAACCTACGAGCAGTACTTC | CASSPTSGLTYEQYF | - | TRBD2 | TRBJ2-7 | TRBV19
TGCGCCAGCAGCCTCCGGACTAGCGGGATGTCAGTCTACGAGCAGTACTTC | CASSLRTSGMSVYEQYF | - | TRBD2 | TRBJ2-7 | TRBV5-1
TGTGCCAGTAGTAGAGTCAGCGGGGTACCGTACAATGAGCAGTTCTTC | CASSRVSGVPYNEQFF | - | TRBD2 | TRBJ2-1 | TRBV19
TGTGCCAGCAGTCCCGGACAGGGGAGCACAGATACGCAGTATTTT | CASSPGQGSTDTQYF | - | TRBD1 | TRBJ2-3 | TRBV28
TGTGCCAGTAGTAGGGACAGGAAGGTTGGCGGCTACACCTTC | CASSRDRKVGGYTF | - | TRBD1 | TRBJ1-2 | TRBV19